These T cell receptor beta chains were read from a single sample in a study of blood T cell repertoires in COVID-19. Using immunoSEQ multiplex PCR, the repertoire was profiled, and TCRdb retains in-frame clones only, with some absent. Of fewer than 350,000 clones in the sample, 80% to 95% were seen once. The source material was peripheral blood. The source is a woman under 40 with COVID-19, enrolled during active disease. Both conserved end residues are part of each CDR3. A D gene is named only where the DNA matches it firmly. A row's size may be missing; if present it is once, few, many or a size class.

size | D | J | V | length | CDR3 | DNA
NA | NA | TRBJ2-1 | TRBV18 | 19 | CASSPLSTQGGRSYNEQFF | TGTGCCAGCTCACCACTCTCGACACAGGGTGGACGTTCCTACAATGAGCAGTTCTTC
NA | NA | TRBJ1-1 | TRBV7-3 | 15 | CASSLAFQGSTEAFF | TGTGCCAGCAGCTTAGCGTTCCAGGGAAGCACTGAAGCTTTCTTT
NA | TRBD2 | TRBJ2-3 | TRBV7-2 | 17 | CASSGLAGVGWADTQYF | TGTGCCAGCAGCGGACTAGCGGGAGTTGGTTGGGCAGATACGCAGTATTTT
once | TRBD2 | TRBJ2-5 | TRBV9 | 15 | CASSVTSGIGETQYF | TGTGCCAGCAGCGTGACTAGCGGGATAGGTGAGACCCAGTACTTC
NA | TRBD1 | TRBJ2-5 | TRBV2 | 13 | CASSRQGEETQYF | TGTGCCAGCAGTAGACAGGGTGAAGAGACCCAGTACTTC
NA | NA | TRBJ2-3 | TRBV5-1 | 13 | CASSSRDTDTQYF | TGCGCCAGCAGTTCGCGGGACACAGATACGCAGTATTTT
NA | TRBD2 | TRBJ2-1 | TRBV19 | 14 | CASSVSGRDNEQFF | TGTGCCAGTAGTGTTAGCGGGAGGGATAATGAGCAGTTCTTC
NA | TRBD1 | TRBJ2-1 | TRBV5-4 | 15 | CASSPDRGTYNEQFF | TGTGCCAGCAGCCCAGACAGGGGGACCTACAATGAGCAGTTCTTC
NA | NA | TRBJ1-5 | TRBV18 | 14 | CASSTTRGNQPQHF | TGTGCCAGCTCAACTACGAGGGGCAATCAGCCCCAGCATTTT
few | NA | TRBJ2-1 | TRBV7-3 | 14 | CASSWGGITNEQFF | TGTGCCAGCAGCTGGGGCGGGATCACGAATGAGCAGTTCTTC
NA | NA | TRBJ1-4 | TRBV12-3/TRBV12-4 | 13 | CASTQTGSEKLFF | TGTGCCAGCACTCAGACAGGCAGTGAAAAACTGTTTTTT
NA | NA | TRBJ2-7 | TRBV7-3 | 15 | CASSLGGAATYEQYF | TGTGCCAGCAGCTTAGGCGGGGCCGCGACCTACGAGCAGTACTTC
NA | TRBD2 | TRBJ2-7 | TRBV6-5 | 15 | CASSAGLAGLDEQYF | TGTGCCAGCAGCGCAGGACTAGCGGGGCTTGACGAGCAGTACTTC
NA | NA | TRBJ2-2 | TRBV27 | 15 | CASSPDTKNTGELFF | TGTGCCAGCAGTCCGGACACAAAGAACACCGGGGAGCTGTTTTTT
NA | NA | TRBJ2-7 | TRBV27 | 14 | CASSLLGVRYEQYF | TGTGCCAGCAGTCTGCTCGGGGTGCGGTACGAGCAGTACTTC
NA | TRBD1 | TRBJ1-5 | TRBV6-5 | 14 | CASGGQGRSQPQHF | TGTGCCAGCGGGGGACAGGGTAGGTCTCAGCCCCAGCATTTT
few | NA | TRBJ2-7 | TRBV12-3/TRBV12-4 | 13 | CASSLLADREQYF | TGTGCCAGCAGTTTATTAGCAGACCGCGAGCAGTACTTC
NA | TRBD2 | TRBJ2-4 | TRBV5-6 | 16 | CASSLHSGGSKNIQYF | TGTGCCAGCAGCTTGCACAGCGGGGGAAGCAAAAACATTCAGTACTTC
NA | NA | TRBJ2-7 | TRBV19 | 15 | CASSMGLITSYEQYF | TGTGCCAGTAGTATGGGACTTATTACTTCCTACGAGCAGTACTTC
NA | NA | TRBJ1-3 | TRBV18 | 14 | CASSPPTAGNTIYF | TGTGCCAGCTCACCCCCCACAGCTGGAAACACCATATATTTT
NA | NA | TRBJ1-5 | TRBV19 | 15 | CASSTGQSHNQPQHF | TGTGCCAGTAGTACCGGACAGTCTCACAATCAGCCCCAGCATTTT
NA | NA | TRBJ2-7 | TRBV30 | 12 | CAWSPSVHEQYF | TGTGCCTGGTCGCCCAGTGTCCACGAGCAGTACTTC
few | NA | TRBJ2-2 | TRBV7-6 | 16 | CASSRPRTGATRELFF | TGTGCCAGCAGCCGTCCGCGGACGGGAGCGACCAGGGAGCTGTTTTTT
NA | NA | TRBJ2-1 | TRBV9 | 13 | CASSPIGGNEQFF | TGTGCCAGCAGCCCGATTGGGGGGAATGAGCAGTTCTTC
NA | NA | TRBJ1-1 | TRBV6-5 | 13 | CASSPRGGGEAFF | TGTGCCAGCAGTCCAAGGGGGGGAGGTGAAGCTTTCTTT
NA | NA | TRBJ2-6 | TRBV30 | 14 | CAWSPRAGANVLTF | TGTGCCTGGAGTCCCAGGGCTGGGGCCAACGTCCTGACTTTC
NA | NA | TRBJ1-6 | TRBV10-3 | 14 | CAISESAFNSPLHF | TGTGCCATCAGTGAGTCGGCCTTTAATTCACCCCTCCACTTT
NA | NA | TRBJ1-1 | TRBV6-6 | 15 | CASSHLGGARTEAFF | TGTGCCAGCAGCCACCTTGGGGGGGCGAGAACTGAAGCTTTCTTT
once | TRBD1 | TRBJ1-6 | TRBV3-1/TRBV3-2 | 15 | CASSQERQGASPLHF | TGTGCCAGCAGCCAAGAGAGACAGGGGGCTTCACCCCTCCACTTT
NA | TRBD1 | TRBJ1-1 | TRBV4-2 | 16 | CASSQEGTEVGTEAFF | TGTGCCAGCAGCCAAGAAGGGACAGAAGTCGGGACTGAAGCTTTCTTT
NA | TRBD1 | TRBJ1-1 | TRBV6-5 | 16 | CASSYSGDRVRTEAFF | TGTGCCAGCAGTTACTCGGGGGACAGGGTACGCACTGAAGCTTTCTTT
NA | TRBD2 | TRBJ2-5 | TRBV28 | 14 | CASSITSEWETQYF | TGTGCCAGCAGCATTACTAGCGAGTGGGAGACCCAGTACTTC
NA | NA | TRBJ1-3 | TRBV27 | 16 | CASSLLGQPSGNTIYF | TGTGCCAGCAGTTTACTCGGACAGCCTTCTGGAAACACCATATATTTT
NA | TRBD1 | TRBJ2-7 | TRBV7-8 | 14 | CASSRGQAGYEQYF | TGTGCCAGCAGCAGGGGACAGGCTGGCTACGAGCAGTACTTC
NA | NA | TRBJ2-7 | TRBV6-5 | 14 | CASSYGQVPTEQYF | TGTGCCAGCAGTTACGGTCAGGTACCCACCGAGCAGTACTTC
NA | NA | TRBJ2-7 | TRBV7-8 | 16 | CASSFRYRESSYEQYF | TGTGCCAGCAGCTTTCGTTACAGGGAGAGCTCCTACGAGCAGTACTTC
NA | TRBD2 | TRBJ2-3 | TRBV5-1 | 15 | CASSSAGTRGYTQYF | TGCGCCAGCAGCTCGGCCGGGACTAGGGGGTATACGCAGTATTTT
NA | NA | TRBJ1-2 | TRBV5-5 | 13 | CASSFTGDYGYTF | TGTGCCAGCAGCTTCACGGGAGACTATGGCTACACCTTC
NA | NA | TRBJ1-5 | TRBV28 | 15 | CASSLIDRVNQPQHF | TGTGCCAGCAGTTTAATCGATCGGGTCAATCAGCCCCAGCATTTT
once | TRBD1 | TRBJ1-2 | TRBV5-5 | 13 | CASSLQGAAGYTF | TGTGCCAGCAGCTTACAGGGGGCGGCTGGCTACACCTTC
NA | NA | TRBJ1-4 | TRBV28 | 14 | CASSPTDGKEKLFF | TGTGCCAGCAGTCCGACGGACGGGAAGGAAAAACTGTTTTTT